Given below is one T cell receptor beta chain in context. Its antigen is unidentified. The DNA is left out, because the CDR3 cannot be placed on it with certainty; the CDR3 is given as TCRdb lists it. This record comes from a study of breast tumors, draining lymph nodes, adjacent tissues. General study findings and limits: Luminal-like breast cancer showed significantly higher tumor–nontumor repertoire similarity than basal-like.

Per germline, CDR1 LNHNV and CDR2 YYDKDF (reference sequence). Counting both end residues, the CDR3 totals 17 amino acids. Samples came from axillary lymph nodes draining the breast cancer. TCRdb redid the calling of the multiplex PCR reads with MiXCR, one entry per CDR3 protein. Found here are over 200,000 distinct CDR3 sequences, around 32% of them singletons; the top ten hold 1.4%. Sequenced sample: axillary lymph node tissue. The sequence derives from a female donor with breast cancer. Some clones in this sample may be carry-over from other donors' samples. The rearrangement uses TRBV15 and TRBJ2-1; the D call in the table, TRBD2, was not verified against the DNA. The CDR3 protein is CATCSAREGRTYNEQFF.